This T cell receptor (beta chain) was obtained from a study of beta chain features in type 1 diabetes. Expressed TCRB transcripts were sequenced after all isolated RNA was converted to cDNA. Sequenced by immunoSEQ multiplex PCR; TCRdb stores in-frame clones only, minus some. The table shows about 400,000 clones, with 10% to 15% occurring only once. Findings and limits, study-wide: When Type 1 diabetes patients were examined, their TCRB CDR3s proved moderately but significantly shorter in all four CD4+ subsets.

This clone showed up just a few times. Its cognate antigen is unknown. The CDR3 has 14 amino acids. Trimming cost V 0 bases and J 9 bases, with 12 bases left between them. Germline CDR1 and CDR2: SGHVS and FQNEAQ. It was one heparinised blood draw, averaging roughly 100 mL, that each donor gave. This clonotype originated in a woman aged 18-29 years with type 1 diabetes. Sequenced input: naive CD4+ T cells from blood. The V call is TRBV7-8, the J call TRBJ2-1, with a tentative D call TRBD1 (5 bases). CDR3 nucleotides: TGTGCCAGCAGCTTAGCCAGGGTTCCGGTTGAGCAGTTCTTC. It yields the protein CASSLARVPVEQFF.